A selection of T cell receptor beta chains follows, all from one sample in a study of OX40 agonist ivuxolimab in advanced cancers. Repertoires were generated with immunoSEQ multiplex PCR, while TCRdb's copy carries only in-frame clones and drops some. In the table there are 90,000 to 150,000 clones, 80% to 90% of which are singletons. This specimen was CD4+ or CD8+ T cells sorted from blood, taken in a trial of the OX40 agonist ivuxolimab. These receptors were collected from an adult with an advanced solid tumor such as melanoma, head and neck, liver or kidney cancer. CDR3s include the opening cysteine and the closing phenylalanine or tryptophan. Each record gives: J gene, V gene, D gene, clone size, CDR3 protein, CDR3 DNA. The D gene is left open where the match is weak. The size entry is marked missing in some rows and otherwise reads once, few, many or a size class.

j_gene: TRBJ2-5; v_gene: TRBV10-3; d_gene: TRBD1; abundance: NA; CDR3aa: CAISPQPGQQETQYF; CDR3nt: TGTGCCATCAGTCCACAACCGGGACAGCAAGAGACCCAGTACTTC
j_gene: TRBJ2-7; v_gene: TRBV27; d_gene: NA; abundance: NA; CDR3aa: CAIPPGRQGCKQYF; CDR3nt: TGTGCCATCCCTCCGGGCCGGCAGGGTTGCAAGCAGTACTTC
j_gene: TRBJ2-5; v_gene: TRBV7-9; d_gene: NA; abundance: NA; CDR3aa: CASTLARGQETQYF; CDR3nt: TGTGCCAGCACCCTCGCGAGGGGGCAAGAGACCCAGTACTTC
j_gene: TRBJ1-1; v_gene: TRBV7-2; d_gene: TRBD1; abundance: once; CDR3aa: CASSFRQGNTEAFF; CDR3nt: TGTGCCAGCAGCTTCCGACAGGGGAACACTGAAGCTTTCTTT
j_gene: TRBJ2-7; v_gene: TRBV5-3; d_gene: NA; abundance: NA; CDR3aa: CARSLARRPGGGRNTYEQYF; CDR3nt: TGTGCCAGAAGCTTGGCAAGGCGGCCTGGCGGAGGTAGGAACACCTACGAGCAGTACTTC
j_gene: TRBJ1-6; v_gene: TRBV5-5; d_gene: NA; abundance: NA; CDR3aa: CASSQVPGGGFSPLHF; CDR3nt: TGTGCCAGCAGCCAAGTCCCTGGGGGAGGATTTTCACCCCTCCACTTT
j_gene: TRBJ2-1; v_gene: TRBV6-1; d_gene: NA; abundance: NA; CDR3aa: CASSRDGSYNEQFF; CDR3nt: TGTGCCAGCAGTCGGGACGGTAGCTACAATGAGCAGTTCTTC
j_gene: TRBJ2-7; v_gene: TRBV20-1; d_gene: NA; abundance: NA; CDR3aa: CSARQTYEQYF; CDR3nt: TGCAGTGCTAGACAGACCTACGAGCAGTACTTC
j_gene: TRBJ2-1; v_gene: TRBV11-3; d_gene: NA; abundance: NA; CDR3aa: CASSSTGTKDNEQFF; CDR3nt: TGTGCCAGCAGCTCCACCGGGACAAAGGATAATGAGCAGTTCTTC
j_gene: TRBJ1-2; v_gene: TRBV28; d_gene: NA; abundance: NA; CDR3aa: CASSLFRRDNYGYTF; CDR3nt: TGTGCCAGCAGTTTATTCCGACGGGATAACTATGGCTACACCTTC
j_gene: TRBJ2-1; v_gene: TRBV5-4; d_gene: NA; abundance: NA; CDR3aa: CASGTAGPSSYNEQFF; CDR3nt: TGTGCCAGCGGGACTGCAGGGCCAAGCTCCTACAATGAGCAGTTCTTC
j_gene: TRBJ2-5; v_gene: TRBV28; d_gene: NA; abundance: once; CDR3aa: CASSFGRVQETQYF; CDR3nt: TGTGCCAGCAGTTTCGGCAGGGTGCAAGAGACCCAGTACTTC